One and the same sample provided the 9 T cell receptor beta chains below, sequenced in a study of T cells after yellow fever vaccination. TCRdb re-derived calls from the 5' RACE reads in MiXCR, one entry per CDR3 protein. The sample contains about 74,000 distinct CDR3 sequences, around 7% of which appear only once. Sequenced here: CD8+ T cells sorted from PBMCs, sampled around 5 days after the first yellow fever vaccination. These receptors originate from a man younger than 35 who received the YFV17D yellow fever vaccine.

This clonotype was counted between two and nine times. This chain joins TRBV13 and TRBJ2-7; 7 bases agree with TRBD1. The V and J ends lost 5 bases and 2 bases, in that order; junction bases with no gene match: 3. The CDR3 has 13 amino acids. The germline gives CDR1 PRHDT, CDR2 FYEKMQ (reference sequence). For the CDR3, the DNA is TGTGCCAGCAGCGACGGGACAGCCTACGAGCAGTACGTC. As protein: CASSDGTAYEQYV.

The table lists this clonotype with a few counts. The rearrangement joins TRBV7-3 to TRBJ2-1, with 9 bases lining up with TRBD2. V lost 4 bases to trimming and J lost 5 bases; unmatched junction nucleotides: 6. Germline V gives CDR1 SGHTA, CDR2 FQGTGA. The CDR3 runs 15 residues. CDR3 nucleotides: TGTGCCAGCAGCTCCGCGGGGGGGGACCACAATGAGCAGTTCTTC. Protein sequence: CASSSAGGDHNEQFF.

The table lists this clonotype with many counts. The chain employs TRBV5-6 and TRBJ2-7; D remains unclear. The V end was cut by 0 bases, the J end by 2 bases, with 9 bases between. Germline V lookup: CDR1 SGHDT, CDR2 YYEEEE. This CDR3 comprises 14 residues. The CDR3 region is CASSLGVGTYEQYF. For the CDR3, the DNA is TGTGCCAGCAGCTTGGGGGTAGGGACCTACGAGCAGTACTTC.

CDR3 coding DNA: TGTGCCAGCAGCTTGCTGTCAGGGGAAGATTTTGCCCAAGAGACCCAGTACTTC. Protein product: CASSLLSGEDFAQETQYF. The chain combines TRBV11-1 with TRBJ2-5, with D possibly matching TRBD1 (6 bases). This CDR3 is built from 18 residues. Germline lookup yields CDR1 SGHAT and CDR2 FQDESV (reference sequence). V was clipped by 3 bases and J by 1 base, with 21 bases between them. The full variable domain, with the rest looked up from reference TRBV11-1 and TRBJ2-5, is EAEVAQSPRYKITEKSQAVAFWCDPISGHATLYWYRQILGQGPELLVQFQDESVVDDSQLPKDRFSAERLKGVDSTLKIQPAELGDSAMYLCASSLLSGEDFAQETQYFGPGTRLLVL.

The chain couples TRBV12-3 or TRBV12-4 to TRBJ2-3, with 8 bases that match TRBD2. V lost 6 bases and J lost 4; bases outside the gene matches: 6. CDR3 length: 14 amino acids. The CDR3 DNA follows: TGTGCCAGCAGCGGACTAGCAGAGTCAGATACGCAGTATTTT. Its protein product is CASSGLAESDTQYF.

Ten or more counts support this clonotype. The chain couples TRBV6-2 or TRBV6-3 to TRBJ2-1; unclear D gene. The CDR3 contains 14 residues. V lost 4 bases, J lost 2 bases, and 9 bases lay in between. Germline CDR1 reads MNHEY; CDR2 reads SVGEGT. The CDR3 DNA is TGTGCCAGCAGTTTTCAAGGGCCCTACAATGAGCAGTTCTTC. Its protein product is CASSFQGPYNEQFF.

This clonotype was detected a few times. J is TRBJ2-1 and V is TRBV6-6; no clear D gene. V lost 2 bases to trimming and J lost 7 bases, with 6 bases between them. The CDR3 totals 12 residues. Germline V CDR1 and CDR2: MNHNY, SVGAGI (reference sequence). The CDR3 loop is CASSYPGNEQFF. CDR3 sequence (DNA): TGTGCCAGCAGTTACCCAGGAAATGAGCAGTTCTTC.

This clonotype was found a few times. The rearrangement links TRBV7-6 to TRBJ2-7; the D is unclear. Germline V gives CDR1 SGHVS, CDR2 FNYEAQ. V lost 5 bases to trimming and J lost 6 bases, with 14 bases between them. The CDR3 has 13 amino acids. The DNA for the CDR3 is TGTGCCAGCAGCCCCGATGGCGGTACCGAGCAGTACTTC. It specifies CASSPDGGTEQYF.

The genes are TRBV19 and TRBJ2-3; TRBD2 is a possible D gene (5 bases). Looked up from germline, CDR1 is LNHDA and CDR2 is SQIVND (reference sequence). The V and J ends lost 5 bases and 4 bases respectively, with 16 bases between them. The CDR3 length is 15 residues. CDR3 amino acids: CASSVASGRSDTQYF. In DNA, the CDR3 is TGTGCCAGTAGTGTAGCGTCAGGAAGATCAGATACGCAGTATTTT.